These T cell receptor beta chains were read from a single sample in a study of cytomegalovirus exposure and HLA in healthy donors. Using immunoSEQ multiplex PCR, the repertoire was profiled, and TCRdb retains in-frame clones only, with some absent. Of approximately 140,000 clones in the sample, approximately 80% were seen once. The sequenced sample was PBMCs. These receptors all come from a woman aged 40 to 50 in good health and CMV-seropositive. The CDR3 runs from the conserved cysteine through the conserved F or W. Each record gives: V gene, J gene, D gene, clone size, CDR3 DNA, CDR3 protein. The D gene is left open where the match is weak. A row's size may be missing; if present it is once, few, many or a size class.

V gene: TRBV7-9; J gene: TRBJ2-2; D gene: TRBD2; clone size: .; CDR3 DNA: TGTGCCAGCAGTCGGACTAGCGGGAGCCAGAACACCGGGGAGCTGTTTTTT; CDR3 protein: CASSRTSGSQNTGELFF
V gene: TRBV9; J gene: TRBJ2-2; D gene: .; clone size: .; CDR3 DNA: TGTGCCAGCAGCGCACAAAACACAGGGCTCGGGGAGCTGTTTTTT; CDR3 protein: CASSAQNTGLGELFF
V gene: TRBV30; J gene: TRBJ2-4; D gene: .; clone size: .; CDR3 DNA: TGTGCCTGGAGTGTAACGGGAGTTCCCATAGCCAAAAACATTCAGTACTTC; CDR3 protein: CAWSVTGVPIAKNIQYF
V gene: TRBV9; J gene: TRBJ1-1; D gene: .; clone size: .; CDR3 DNA: TGTGCCAGCAGCGGGGGGGTGAACACTGAAGCTTTCTTT; CDR3 protein: CASSGGVNTEAFF
V gene: TRBV6-5; J gene: TRBJ1-2; D gene: .; clone size: few; CDR3 DNA: TGTGCCAGCAGTTACGGACGAAGGGGCTATGGCTACACCTTC; CDR3 protein: CASSYGRRGYGYTF
V gene: TRBV5-1; J gene: TRBJ2-7; D gene: TRBD2; clone size: .; CDR3 DNA: TGCGCCAGCAGCTTGGAAGGGACTAGCGGGAGCTACGAGCAGTACTTC; CDR3 protein: CASSLEGTSGSYEQYF
V gene: TRBV19; J gene: TRBJ2-7; D gene: .; clone size: .; CDR3 DNA: TGTGCCAGTAGTATAAGTTCGGGGGATTTCTACGAGCAGTACTTC; CDR3 protein: CASSISSGDFYEQYF
V gene: TRBV9; J gene: TRBJ2-1; D gene: .; clone size: .; CDR3 DNA: TGTGCCAGCAGCGTACCTGGCCCCCCATACAATGAGCAGTTCTTC; CDR3 protein: CASSVPGPPYNEQFF
V gene: TRBV11-2; J gene: TRBJ1-4; D gene: .; clone size: .; CDR3 DNA: TGTGCCAGCAGCTTGAGCGACAGATTCCGTGAAAAACTGTTTTTT; CDR3 protein: CASSLSDRFREKLFF
V gene: TRBV18; J gene: TRBJ1-2; D gene: .; clone size: .; CDR3 DNA: TGTGCCAGCTCCCCGGCCAGGGAGGACGGCTACACCTTC; CDR3 protein: CASSPAREDGYTF
V gene: TRBV27; J gene: TRBJ2-1; D gene: TRBD2; clone size: .; CDR3 DNA: TGTGCCAGCAGTGGACTAGCGGGAGCGAAATACAATGAGCAGTTCTTC; CDR3 protein: CASSGLAGAKYNEQFF
V gene: TRBV5-5; J gene: TRBJ1-2; D gene: TRBD1; clone size: .; CDR3 DNA: TGTGCCAGCAGCTTACAGGGGGCAGGTGGCTACACCTTC; CDR3 protein: CASSLQGAGGYTF
V gene: TRBV6-1; J gene: TRBJ2-5; D gene: TRBD1; clone size: .; CDR3 DNA: TGTGCCAGCAGTGCAATACAGGGGGCGCGTGAGACCCAGTACTTC; CDR3 protein: CASSAIQGARETQYF
V gene: TRBV28; J gene: TRBJ2-5; D gene: .; clone size: .; CDR3 DNA: TGTGCCAGCAGTTCCCATCGGGAGTACCAAGAGACCCAGTACTTC; CDR3 protein: CASSSHREYQETQYF
V gene: TRBV19; J gene: TRBJ2-7; D gene: TRBD2; clone size: .; CDR3 DNA: TGTGCCAGTAGGCTAGCGGGAGGTGTTTACGAGCAGTACTTC; CDR3 protein: CASRLAGGVYEQYF
V gene: TRBV6-5; J gene: TRBJ2-1; D gene: TRBD2; clone size: .; CDR3 DNA: TGTGCCAGCAGTTACGGGGGGGTCTTGGGGAATGAGCAGTTCTTC; CDR3 protein: CASSYGGVLGNEQFF
V gene: TRBV7-2; J gene: TRBJ1-2; D gene: .; clone size: .; CDR3 DNA: TGTGCCAGCAGCTTAGACAGTAACTATGGCTACACCTTC; CDR3 protein: CASSLDSNYGYTF
V gene: TRBV18; J gene: TRBJ1-2; D gene: TRBD1; clone size: .; CDR3 DNA: TGTGCCAGCTCACTCGGGACAGGAAACTATGGCTACACCTTC; CDR3 protein: CASSLGTGNYGYTF
V gene: TRBV6-1; J gene: TRBJ2-7; D gene: TRBD2; clone size: .; CDR3 DNA: TGTGCCAGCAGTGGGTTACTAGCGGGAAGGTACGAGCAGTACTTC; CDR3 protein: CASSGLLAGRYEQYF